This T cell receptor (beta chain) was observed in a study of shared clonotypes between healthy human individuals. Profiled with immunoSEQ multiplex PCR; TCRdb holds only in-frame clones, not every one. Of a few million clones in the sample, 85% to 95% were seen once. The CDR3 runs to 15 residues. Looked up from germline, CDR1 is LNHDA and CDR2 is SQIVND (reference sequence). V was cut by 3 bases and J by 7 bases, with 19 bases left in between. This receptor was identified in a man aged 18 to 29 in good health. The specimen was naive CD4+ T cells sorted from blood. The subset is: CD45RA+ positively selected. This chain joins TRBV19 and TRBJ2-7; no firm D call. The CDR3 spells CASSITARSVGEQYF. The CDR3 bases are TGTGCCAGTAGTATTACGGCCAGGTCCGTGGGTGAGCAGTACTTC.